The next 18 T cell receptor beta chains were all read from a single sample in a study of blood T cell repertoires in COVID-19. Clones were read by immunoSEQ multiplex PCR, and TCRdb kept only the in-frame ones, dropping some. The table shows 45,000 to 70,000 clones, with around 80% occurring only once. What was sequenced was peripheral blood. Receptors were obtained from a woman older than 75 with acute or convalescent COVID-19.

This sequence joins TRBV15 and TRBJ1-1; D gene unclear. The germline V and J ends were trimmed by 0 bases and 0 bases, with 11 bases remaining between them. The CDR3 has 16 amino acids. CDR1 LNHNV and CDR2 YYDKDF come from the germline V gene (reference sequence). The CDR3: CATSREGDIMNTEAFF. In DNA form, the CDR3 reads TGTGCCACCAGCAGAGAAGGAGATATCATGAACACTGAAGCTTTCTTT.

The table lists this clone with a count of one. The chain couples TRBV5-1 to TRBJ2-2; 8 nucleotides line up with TRBD2. This CDR3 region has 17 residues. Germline CDR1 and CDR2: SGHRS and YFSETQ. V trimming: 3 bases; J trimming: 0 bases; junction bases outside the gene matches: 7. The CDR3 nucleotides are TGCGCCAGCAGCTCCGACCCGGGGGGGCCGAACACCGGGGAGCTGTTTTTT. Amino acid sequence: CASSSDPGGPNTGELFF.

The table lists this clone with a few counts. V gene TRBV3-1 (or the pseudogene TRBV3-2) combines with J gene TRBJ1-1, with D hard to call. V lost 4 bases to trimming and J lost 4 bases, with 19 bases between them. CDR1 is LGHDT, CDR2 YNNKEL, per germline (reference sequence). The CDR3 length is 16 residues. This CDR3 is CASSLNPAPGGTEAFF. CDR3 nucleotide sequence: TGTGCCAGCAGCCTAAACCCGGCGCCCGGAGGCACTGAAGCTTTCTTT.

The chain couples TRBV6-5 to TRBJ2-2; TRBD1 is a possible D gene (6 bases). V was shortened by 9 bases and J by 4 bases, with 9 bases between the two germline ends. The V gene's germline CDR1 is MNHEY and CDR2 SVGAGI. This CDR3 spans 12 amino acids. The CDR3 nucleotides read TGTGCCAGTAGGGGGTCCACCGGGGAGCTGTTTTTT. Translating it yields CASRGSTGELFF.

The chain couples TRBV7-8 to TRBJ1-5, with 7 bases aligning to TRBD1. From germline, CDR1 is SGHVS and CDR2 FQNEAQ. The V gene end was trimmed by 3 bases and the J gene end by 3 bases; junction bases not matched to a gene: 2. CDR3 size: 14 residues. In DNA form, the CDR3 reads TGTGCCAGCAGCTTCGGACAGGACAATCAGCCCCAGCATTTT. Amino acids: CASSFGQDNQPQHF.

The chain couples TRBV6-5 to TRBJ2-3; the match to TRBD2 covers 9 bases. Germline V CDR1 and CDR2: MNHEY, SVGAGI. The ends lost 8 bases at V and 6 bases at J; junction bases unmatched: 9. The CDR3 has 14 amino acids. CDR3 bases: TGTGCCAGCGGACCGGGACTAGCATCCGATACGCAGTATTTT. Translating gives CASGPGLASDTQYF.

The chain employs TRBV6-5 and TRBJ1-4; weak D call: TRBD1 (6 bases). Trimming removed 5 bases at V and 8 bases at J, with 18 bases between. Germline CDR1 and CDR2: MNHEY and SVGAGI. The CDR3 runs to 15 residues. The CDR3 coding sequence is TGTGCCAGCAGTCTCACAGGGTTCTTCGGCGAAAAACTGTTTTTT. As protein: CASSLTGFFGEKLFF.

The chain couples TRBV27 to TRBJ2-2; 10 bases are shared with TRBD2. CDR3 size: 14 residues. V lost 10 bases to trimming and J lost 3 bases; unmatched junction nucleotides: 5. Germline CDR1 is MNHEY and CDR2 is SMNVEV (reference sequence). CDR3 protein: CATRTSGYTGELFF. In DNA, the CDR3 is TGTGCCACCCGGACTAGCGGCTACACCGGGGAGCTGTTTTTT.

The CDR3 DNA sequence: TGTGCCAGCAGCTTAGTACAGGGGGGTCCACTGAACACTGAAGCTTTCTTT. Its translation is CASSLVQGGPLNTEAFF. V gene TRBV13 combines with J gene TRBJ1-1; 8 bases are shared with TRBD1. J was trimmed by 0 bases and V by 1 base; bases with no gene match: 7. The CDR3 loop spans 17 amino acids. Germline values: CDR1 PRHDT, CDR2 FYEKMQ (reference sequence).

V gene TRBV24-1 combines with J gene TRBJ1-6; D is undetermined. CDR3 length: 17 amino acids. Germline V gene sequence: CDR1 KGHDR, CDR2 SFDVKD. Trimming shortened V by 4 bases and J by 1 base, and 13 bases separated the two germline ends. The DNA for the CDR3 is TGTGCCACCAGTGACCCTGGAGGCCCGTCCTATAATTCACCCCTCCACTTT. Residues: CATSDPGGPSYNSPLHF.

The chain links TRBV5-1 to TRBJ1-2; 7 nucleotides agree with TRBD1. The CDR3 extends over 17 amino acids. Germline CDR1 SGHRS, CDR2 YFSETQ. V lost 6 bases to trimming and J lost 4 bases; unmatched junction nucleotides: 18. The CDR3 nucleotides are TGCGCCAGCACCGACAGGGCGGCACACCCCGGGGGCTATGGCTACACCTTC. Translated, it gives CASTDRAAHPGGYGYTF. Full variable domain (outside the CDR3, taken from reference TRBV5-1 and TRBJ1-2): KAGVTQTPRYLIKTRGQQVTLSCSPISGHRSVSWYQQTPGQGLQFLFEYFSETQRNKGNFPGRFSGRQFSNSRSEMNVSTLELGDSALYLCASTDRAAHPGGYGYTFGSGTRLTVV.

The chain combines TRBV6-5 with TRBJ1-4; D is unresolved. CDR3 length: 15 residues. Trimming removed 6 bases from V and 10 bases from J, with 21 bases in between. Germline CDR1 MNHEY, CDR2 SVGAGI. The CDR3 DNA is TGTGCCAGCAGGCCCGACAAGTTCCGTGTCGGAAAACTGTTTTTT. As protein: CASRPDKFRVGKLFF.

This rearrangement joins TRBV18 to TRBJ2-1; 8 nucleotides align to TRBD2. The V and J ends lost 6 bases and 0 bases, in that order; junction bases with no gene match: 13. This CDR3 is built from 18 residues. Germline CDR1 KGHSH, CDR2 LQKENI. CDR3 DNA sequence: TGTGCCAGCTCGTGGACTAGCCAGCGGGGGAGCTCCTACAATGAGCAGTTCTTC. This sequence encodes CASSWTSQRGSSYNEQFF.

The J gene is TRBJ2-3, the V gene TRBV18; weak D call: TRBD1 (5 bases). The CDR3 runs 15 residues. The germline V gene encodes CDR1 KGHSH and CDR2 LQKENI. The V gene lost 5 bases and the J gene lost 1 base, with 13 bases spanning the gap. CDR3 in DNA: TGTGCCAGCTCAGCAGGGTATGTAGGCACAGATACGCAGTATTTT. Its protein is CASSAGYVGTDTQYF.

The chain links TRBV12-3 or TRBV12-4 to TRBJ1-1; D gene ambiguous. This CDR3 is 12 amino acids long. Deletions cut 4 bases from V and 6 bases from J, with 9 bases between. CDR3 coding DNA: TGTGCCAGCAGTTATGGGCTTCCTGAAGCTTTCTTT. It is translated as CASSYGLPEAFF.

The J gene is TRBJ2-2, the V gene TRBV9; D perhaps matches TRBD2 (6 bases). V lost 4 bases and J 6 bases, leaving 25 bases between the germline ends. This CDR3 has 18 residues. The germline V gene encodes CDR1 SGDLS and CDR2 YYNGEE. The CDR3, as DNA: TGTGCCAGCAGCCCTGGGGGGAAAGGGAGTAAGGTCGCCGGGGAGCTGTTTTTT. Its protein is CASSPGGKGSKVAGELFF.

This clone was counted a few times. V usage is TRBV3-1 (or the pseudogene TRBV3-2) and J usage is TRBJ1-2; D is undetermined. Looked up from germline, CDR1 is LGHDT and CDR2 is YNNKEL (reference sequence). This CDR3 spans 12 amino acids. V was trimmed by 6 bases and J by 5 bases, leaving 10 bases between them. The CDR3 sequence: CASRDGEYGYTF. CDR3 nucleotide sequence: TGTGCCAGCAGGGACGGGGAATATGGCTACACCTTC.

This clone was detected a few times. This rearrangement joins TRBV28 to TRBJ2-7, with 7 bases matching TRBD1. Germline V gene sequence: CDR1 MDHEN, CDR2 SYDVKM. V shed 3 bases, J shed 1 base, and the junction held 6 bases outside the gene matches. The CDR3 length is 15 residues. The CDR3 is CASSLPGQTSYEQYF. CDR3 nucleotides: TGTGCCAGCAGTTTGCCGGGACAGACTTCCTACGAGCAGTACTTC.